A single sample is the source of the 9 T cell receptor beta chains below, sequenced in a study of preoperative IRX-2 immunotherapy in early breast cancer. Regarding treatment: preoperative locoregional IRX-2 cytokine immunotherapy. Sequencing was performed with immunoSEQ multiplex PCR; in TCRdb, only in-frame clones are kept and a portion is missing. The data show 75,000 to 100,000 clones, roughly 90% seen once. The sample was tumor tissue, taken after IRX-2 immunotherapy. These receptors came from a human donor with breast cancer.

The chain is built from TRBV5-1 and TRBJ2-7; TRBD1 matches 7 bases. V lost 0 bases and J lost 1; bases outside the gene matches: 7. The CDR3 runs 16 residues. Germline loops: CDR1 SGHRS, CDR2 YFSETQ. The CDR3 protein is CASSLAEVTGSYEQYF. The DNA of the CDR3 is TGCGCCAGCAGCTTGGCCGAAGTGACAGGGTCCTACGAGCAGTACTTC.

This clone was counted a single time. V and J are TRBV19 and TRBJ1-5; 9 nucleotides align to TRBD1. The CDR3 spans 14 residues. Unmatched junction bases numbered 4, after V lost 3 bases and J lost 7 bases. CDR1 is LNHDA, CDR2 SQIVND, per germline (reference sequence). The CDR3 is CASSMDRGLQPQHF. CDR3 in DNA: TGTGCCAGTAGTATGGACAGGGGATTACAGCCCCAGCATTTT.

This chain links TRBV11-3 with TRBJ1-3; tentative D call: TRBD1 (5 bases). V was trimmed by 5 bases and J by 0 bases, leaving 17 bases between them. The CDR3 has 17 amino acids. In germline, CDR1 is SGHNT, CDR2 YENEEA. CDR3 sequence: CASSNVGMGGSGNTIYF. CDR3 nucleotide sequence: TGTGCCAGCAGCAACGTTGGGATGGGGGGCTCTGGAAACACCATATATTTT.

The chain combines TRBV6-8 with TRBJ1-2; D remains ambiguous. The CDR3 covers 14 residues. The V end lost 6 bases, the J end lost 1 base, and 12 bases lay between the germline ends. Per germline, CDR1 MNHGY and CDR2 SAAAGT. The CDR3 is CASRYGRLNYGYTF. CDR3 bases: TGTGCCAGCAGATACGGACGGCTTAACTATGGCTACACCTTC.

The chain has TRBV30 and TRBJ1-1; no clear D. The CDR3 length is 11 residues. V lost 8 bases and J lost 2, with 9 bases in between. Germline V gene sequence: CDR1 GTSNPN, CDR2 SVGIG (reference sequence). The CDR3 spells CAASENTEAFF. CDR3 bases: TGTGCCGCTTCGGAAAACACTGAAGCTTTCTTT.

The J gene is TRBJ1-2, the V gene TRBV28, with D unresolved. The CDR3 is 14 residues long. V lost 1 base and J 6 bases, leaving 12 bases between the germline ends. From germline, CDR1 is MDHEN and CDR2 SYDVKM. CDR3 in DNA: TGTGCCAGCAGTTTATTGAAGGGAGGACATGGCTACACCTTC. This sequence encodes CASSLLKGGHGYTF.

The rearrangement joins TRBV5-1 to TRBJ1-1; D is undetermined. The CDR3 loop spans 15 amino acids. V lost 4 bases and J lost 1, with 14 bases in between. Per the germline V gene, CDR1 is SGHRS and CDR2 is YFSETQ. The CDR3 spells CASSLLTGGNTEAFF. The CDR3, as DNA: TGCGCCAGCAGCCTTTTAACCGGCGGGAACACTGAAGCTTTCTTT.

CDR3 sequence (DNA): TGTGCCAGCAGTGACGGCACCCGATGCAATCAGCCCCAGCATTTT. Translation gives CASSDGTRCNQPQHF. The genes are TRBV6-8 and TRBJ1-5; D unresolved. CDR3 length equals 15 residues. V was trimmed by 5 bases and J by 2 bases, leaving 13 bases between them. Looked up from germline, CDR1 is MNHGY and CDR2 is SAAAGT.

The chain is built from TRBV5-1 and TRBJ2-2; D may be TRBD1 or TRBD2 (6 bases each). In germline, CDR1 is SGHRS, CDR2 YFSETQ. The CDR3 is made up of 16 amino acids. V lost 2 bases to trimming and J lost 6 bases, with 17 bases between them. The CDR3 region is CASSLGPAGEAGELFF. The CDR3 coding sequence is TGCGCCAGCAGCTTAGGTCCGGCAGGGGAGGCCGGGGAGCTGTTTTTT.